This passage covers 23 T cell receptor beta chains from one sample sequenced in a study of T cells after yellow fever vaccination. TCRdb reanalysed the 5' RACE reads using MiXCR and keeps one entry per CDR3 protein. The sample holds more than 75,000 distinct CDR3 sequences; 8.9% are singletons and the top ten take roughly 17%. The source material was CD8+ T cells not binding an NS4B(214-222) dextramer, sorted from PBMCs, sampled around 16 days after the first yellow fever vaccination. The receptors derive from a man younger than 35 who received the YFV17D yellow fever vaccine.

This clonotype turned up a few times. This chain uses TRBV11-2 with TRBJ2-7; the D is unclear. CDR3 size: 11 residues. CDR1 is SGHAT, CDR2 FQNNGV, per germline. Trimming shortened V by 4 bases and J by 6 bases, and 7 bases separated the two germline ends. CDR3 nucleotides: TGTGCCAGCAGCTCCGGACCCGAGCAGTACGTC. Encoded protein: CASSSGPEQYV.

This clonotype has only a few counts. The CDR3 sequence is CASSGWYKKGARTDTQYF. CDR3 bases: TGTGCCAGCAGCGGGTGGTATAAGAAAGGGGCGCGCACAGATACGCAGTATTTT. The genes are TRBV11-1 and TRBJ2-3, with D tentatively TRBD1 (5 bases). Deletions cut 5 bases from V and 1 base from J, with 22 bases between. The CDR3 consists of 18 residues. Germline CDR1 reads SGHAT; CDR2 reads FQDESV (reference sequence).

This clonotype was seen at least ten times. The rearrangement links TRBV9 to TRBJ2-2; either TRBD1 or TRBD2 may supply D (5 bases each). V was pared by 1 base and J by 6 bases, with 10 bases between. Germline V CDR1 and CDR2: SGDLS, YYNGEE. The CDR3 is 14 amino acids. CDR3 bases: TGTGCCAGCAGCGTATGGGGGAGCCCCGGGGAGCTGTTTTTT. Residues: CASSVWGSPGELFF. The variable domain in full, completed from reference TRBV9 and TRBJ2-2, reads DSGVTQTPKHLITATGQRVTLRCSPRSGDLSVYWYQQSLDQGLQFLIQYYNGEERAKGNILERFSAQQFPDLHSELNLSSLELGDSALYFCASSVWGSPGELFFGEGSRLTVL.

J is TRBJ1-1 and V is TRBV29-1; tentatively, D is TRBD1 (6 bases). Germline CDR1 reads SQVTM; CDR2 reads ANQGSEA. CDR3 size: 12 residues. V was pared by 4 bases and J by 5 bases, with 11 bases between. CDR3 nucleotide sequence: TGCAGCGTTGCAAGGGGGGGTACTGAAGCTTTCTTT. Amino acids: CSVARGGTEAFF.

The rearrangement joins TRBV4-3 to TRBJ1-4; D gene uncertain. Germline assignment: CDR1 LGHNA and CDR2 YSLEER. The CDR3 has 17 residues. V was trimmed by 0 bases and J by 0 bases, leaving 11 bases between them. The CDR3 region has the DNA TGCGCCAGCAGCCAAGATGCGGCCCGCTCAACTAATGAAAAACTGTTTTTT. It encodes CASSQDAARSTNEKLFF.

Here the CDR3 reads CAWSLHNTGELFF. CDR3 nucleotides: TGTGCCTGGAGTTTGCATAACACCGGGGAGCTGTTTTTT. The chain has TRBV30 and TRBJ2-2; unclear D gene. Germline CDR1 reads GTSNPN; CDR2 reads SVGIG (reference sequence). The length of the CDR3 is 13 residues. Trimming took 2 bases from V and 2 from J, leaving 6 bases between them.

In its sample, this clonotype was seen a few times. This rearrangement joins TRBV7-8 to TRBJ2-7; 9 positions agree with TRBD1. Germline-derived CDR1 and CDR2 are SGHVS and FQNEAQ. V lost 5 bases to trimming and J lost 6 bases; unmatched junction nucleotides: 5. This CDR3 is 13 amino acids long. The CDR3 here is CASSPGTGPEQYV. In DNA form, the CDR3 reads TGTGCCAGCAGCCCCGGGACAGGGCCCGAGCAGTACGTC.

In this sample, this clonotype turned up a few times. The V and J genes are TRBV20-1 and TRBJ2-7; 10 bases fit TRBD2. V was clipped by 6 bases and J by 5 bases; unmatched bases: 7. The germline CDR1 and CDR2 sequences are DFQATT and SNEGSKA (reference sequence). CDR3 size: 13 residues. The CDR3 coding sequence is TGCAGTGCCACCAGCGGGGGGGACAACGAGCAGTACTTC. This translates into CSATSGGDNEQYF.

This chain links TRBV27 with TRBJ2-3; possibly TRBD2 for D (6 bases). Trimming left V 3 bases short and J 4 bases short, with 8 bases between. The CDR3 contains 13 residues. Germline-derived CDR1 and CDR2 are MNHEY and SMNVEV (reference sequence). CDR3 loop: CASSFSGADTQYF. The CDR3 DNA reads as TGTGCCAGCAGTTTCTCGGGAGCAGATACGCAGTATTTT.

In DNA form, the CDR3 reads TGTGCCAACCCCGGGACAGGGCATGAGGCCGGGGAGCTGTTTTTT. It encodes CANPGTGHEAGELFF. V gene TRBV24-1 combines with J gene TRBJ2-2, with 9 bases aligning to TRBD1. The germline V gene has CDR1 KGHDR and CDR2 SFDVKD. This CDR3 spans 15 amino acids. V lost 11 bases and J lost 6; bases outside the gene matches: 12.

This clonotype was counted a few times. V usage is TRBV6-1 and J usage is TRBJ1-6; 8 nucleotides align to TRBD1. The germline V gene has CDR1 MNHNS and CDR2 SASEGT. This CDR3 comprises 17 residues. V gave up 7 bases and J gave up 7 bases; unmatched junction bases: 15. CDR3 in DNA: TGTGCCAGCACACCGCCGGGACAGGATAACCCGAATTCACCCCTCCACTTT. Translating gives CASTPPGQDNPNSPLHF.

This clonotype has a count of ten or more. V usage is TRBV7-9 and J usage is TRBJ2-3, with D maybe TRBD2 (5 bases). From germline, CDR1 is SEHNR and CDR2 FQNEAQ (reference sequence). The V end lost 7 bases, the J end lost 5 bases, and 16 bases lay between the germline ends. The CDR3 is 14 residues long. This CDR3 reads CASIHREVEDTQYF. As DNA, the CDR3 is TGTGCCAGCATACACCGGGAAGTAGAAGATACGCAGTATTTT.

This rearrangement joins TRBV20-1 to TRBJ2-5; D unresolved. CDR3 length: 11 residues. Germline CDR1 DFQATT, CDR2 SNEGSKA (reference sequence). The V end lost 2 bases, the J end lost 4 bases, and 5 bases lay between the germline ends. The CDR3 sequence is CSARLLETQYF. As DNA, the CDR3 is TGCAGTGCTAGACTGTTAGAGACCCAGTACTTC.

V is TRBV7-3 and J is TRBJ2-1; 8 positions agree with TRBD2. The CDR3 runs to 14 residues. Germline assignment: CDR1 SGHTA and CDR2 FQGTGA. Trimming removed 7 bases from V and 0 bases from J; junction bases left unmatched: 2. As DNA, the CDR3 is TGTGCCAGCACGGCGGGGGGCTCCTACAATGAGCAGTTCTTC. It codes for CASTAGGSYNEQFF.

This chain links TRBV7-6 with TRBJ2-7; D possibly matches TRBD1 or TRBD2 (6 bases each). The V and J ends lost 1 base and 6 bases respectively, with 16 bases between them. The CDR3 length is 15 residues. Germline lookup yields CDR1 SGHVS and CDR2 FNYEAQ. Here the CDR3 reads CASSLGTGARGEQYF. CDR3 in DNA: TGTGCCAGCAGCTTAGGAACGGGGGCCCGCGGCGAGCAGTACTTC.

V gene TRBV5-1 combines with J gene TRBJ2-5; possible D gene TRBD1, 5 bases. The CDR3 is made up of 15 amino acids. The germline V and J ends were trimmed by 2 bases and 1 base, with 12 bases remaining between them. Germline assignment: CDR1 SGHRS and CDR2 YFSETQ. In DNA form, the CDR3 reads TGCGCCAGCAGCTTTTCGACAGTGGGCCAAGAGACCCAGTACTTC. Protein sequence: CASSFSTVGQETQYF. The full variable domain, in which reference TRBV5-1 and TRBJ2-5 provide the parts outside the CDR3, is KAGVTQTPRYLIKTRGQQVTLSCSPISGHRSVSWYQQTPGQGLQFLFEYFSETQRNKGNFPGRFSGRQFSNSRSEMNVSTLELGDSALYLCASSFSTVGQETQYFGPGTRLLVL.

The chain links TRBV5-4 to TRBJ2-5; possible D gene TRBD1, 5 bases. V dropped 3 bases and J dropped 3 bases, with 9 bases sitting between them. There are 13 residues in the CDR3. Looked up from germline, CDR1 is SGHNT and CDR2 is YYREEE (reference sequence). As DNA, the CDR3 is TGTGCCAGCAGCTCGGTAGGGGAAGAGACCCAGTACTTC. Its protein product is CASSSVGEETQYF.

V is TRBV29-1 and J is TRBJ1-1; unclear D gene. Germline V CDR1 and CDR2: SQVTM, ANQGSEA. CDR3 size: 12 residues. V was clipped by 6 bases and J by 2 bases, with 10 bases between them. CDR3 region: CSVQDLNTEAFF. The CDR3 bases are TGCAGCGTGCAGGACCTCAACACTGAAGCTTTCTTT.

This clonotype was detected a few times. The chain combines TRBV12-3 or TRBV12-4 with TRBJ2-1; D unclear. Trimming cost V 9 bases and J 9 bases, with 12 bases left between them. The CDR3 length is 11 residues. CDR3 protein: CASSFRSEQFF. The CDR3 DNA sequence: TGTGCCAGTTCCTTTAGAAGTGAGCAGTTCTTC.

This clonotype has just a few counts. The gene calls are TRBV4-2 and TRBJ2-2; 9 nucleotides match TRBD2. V was pared by 3 bases and J by 6 bases, with 14 bases of the junction left unmatched. Germline CDR1 is LGHNA and CDR2 is YNFKEQ. The CDR3 runs to 18 residues. The CDR3 reads CASSQTLMAGGPAGELFF. The CDR3 DNA sequence: TGTGCCAGCAGCCAGACCCTGATGGCGGGGGGGCCCGCCGGGGAGCTGTTTTTT.

This clonotype was seen many times. V gene TRBV7-2 combines with J gene TRBJ2-5; D might be TRBD2 (6 bases). The germline V and J ends were trimmed by 5 bases and 4 bases, with 14 bases remaining between them. The germline V gene encodes CDR1 SGHTA and CDR2 FQGNSA. CDR3 length equals 14 residues. In nucleotides, the CDR3 is TGTGCCAGCAGCAATGAGGGGAGGAGAGAGACCCAGTACTTC. Translated: CASSNEGRRETQYF.

This clonotype was recorded many times. The V and J genes are TRBV29-1 and TRBJ1-1; D is uncertain. The CDR3 consists of 11 residues. CDR1 SQVTM and CDR2 ANQGSEA come from the germline V gene. Trimming pared 4 bases from V and 5 bases from J, leaving 8 bases between. CDR3: CSVAGVTEAFF. CDR3 nucleotides: TGCAGCGTTGCTGGGGTGACTGAAGCTTTCTTT. The complete variable domain, with remaining parts taken from reference TRBV29-1 and TRBJ1-1, reads SAVISQKPSRDICQRGTSLTIQCQVDSQVTMMFWYRQQPGQSLTLIATANQGSEATYESGFVIDKFPISRPNLTFSTLTVSNMSPEDSSIYLCSVAGVTEAFFGQGTRLTVV.

The V and J genes are TRBV29-1 and TRBJ1-2; 7 bases agree with TRBD1. CDR1 and CDR2 from the germline V gene are SQVTM and ANQGSEA. This CDR3 is built from 14 residues. Trimming removed 4 bases from V and 4 bases from J; junction bases left unmatched: 9. The CDR3 protein is CSVVKSDRVYGYTF. CDR3 nucleotides: TGCAGCGTTGTAAAATCCGACAGGGTCTATGGCTACACCTTC.